Each of the 5 T cell receptor beta chains below was sequenced from the same sample in a study of metastatic and nonmetastatic thyroid tumors. Thyroid surgery had not been preceded by any treatment in any patient. TCRdb reanalyzed the PCR reads with MiXCR. The table has some 84,000 clones, 8% to 9.5% seen once. The sample was blood. These receptors all come from a female donor with papillary thyroid cancer or a benign thyroid nodule (not recorded which). Some clones in this sample may be carry-over from other donors' samples.

This clone was observed at least ten times. DNA for the CDR3: TGTGCCAGCAGCGGGGGGCAGGGGCCCTTCTTAGGGCAGTACTTC. This codes for CASSGGQGPFLGQYF. The chain is built from TRBV5-4 and TRBJ2-7; D possibly uses TRBD1 or TRBD2 (6 bases each). The CDR3 has 15 residues. Trimming cost V 4 bases and J 9 bases, with 23 bases left between them. Germline V gene sequence: CDR1 SGHNT, CDR2 YYREEE (reference sequence). Together with reference TRBV5-4 and TRBJ2-7, the CDR3 gives the full variable domain: ETGVTQSPTHLIKTRGQQVTLRCSSQSGHNTVSWYQQALGQGPQFIFQYYREEENGRGNFPPRFSGLQFPNYSSELNVNALELDDSALYLCASSGGQGPFLGQYFGPGTRLTVT.

There are many counts of this clone. This chain joins TRBV5-1 and TRBJ1-1; 10 nucleotides line up with TRBD1. After removal of 4 bases from V and 5 bases from J, the junction contained 2 bases not matched to a gene. Germline lookup yields CDR1 SGHRS and CDR2 YFSETQ. The CDR3 spans 13 residues. The DNA for the CDR3 is TGCGCCAGCAGCGAGGACAGGGGGACTGAAGCTTTCTTT. Translated, it gives CASSEDRGTEAFF.

This clone was counted at least ten times. The chain is built from TRBV7-2 and TRBJ2-1; 12 bases are shared with TRBD2. Per the germline V gene, CDR1 is SGHTA and CDR2 is FQGNSA. Germline trimming cut 7 bases from V and 8 bases from J; bases unmatched to any gene: 6. The CDR3 runs 14 residues. In DNA, the CDR3 is TGTGCCAGCAAAACTAGCGGGGGGATAGATGAGCAGTTCTTC. It yields the protein CASKTSGGIDEQFF.

This clone has at least ten counts. The V and J genes are TRBV28 and TRBJ2-3; possibly TRBD2 for D (7 bases). This CDR3 comprises 16 residues. Trimming shortened V by 5 bases and J by 4 bases, and 19 bases separated the two germline ends. Germline V gene data show CDR1 as MDHEN and CDR2 as SYDVKM. CDR3 region: CASSRLEAGGPDTQYF. As DNA, the CDR3 is TGTGCCAGCAGTCGGTTGGAAGCCGGGGGGCCAGATACGCAGTATTTT.

This clone was seen repeatedly, ten times or more. The chain links TRBV20-1 to TRBJ1-5; 7 nucleotides align to TRBD1. CDR1 is DFQATT, CDR2 SNEGSKA, per germline (reference sequence). The trim removed 1 base at V and 1 base at J, leaving 1 base unmatched. The CDR3 runs to 14 residues. CDR3 in amino acids: CSARGGQSNQPQHF. In DNA form, the CDR3 reads TGCAGTGCTAGAGGGGGACAGAGCAATCAGCCCCAGCATTTT.